One sample yielded the 20 T cell receptor beta chains listed below, sequenced in a study of cytomegalovirus exposure and HLA in healthy donors. Data came from immunoSEQ multiplex PCR; TCRdb stores just in-frame clones and leaves some out. The sample records 60,000 to 65,000 clones, 90% to 95% being singletons. The sequenced sample consisted of PBMCs. These receptors were obtained from a woman under 30 in good health and CMV-seropositive.

The CDR3 spells CASSIVGRANYEQYF. The CDR3 DNA reads TGTGCCAGTAGTATAGTGGGCAGGGCGAACTACGAGCAGTACTTC. V gene TRBV19 combines with J gene TRBJ2-7; possible D gene TRBD1, 5 bases. The germline gives CDR1 LNHDA, CDR2 SQIVND (reference sequence). The CDR3 is 15 residues long. V lost 1 base and J 3 bases, leaving 13 bases between the germline ends.

V gene TRBV6-5 combines with J gene TRBJ1-2; tentatively, D is TRBD1 (5 bases). CDR3 length: 12 amino acids. Deletions cut 8 bases from V and 3 bases from J, with 10 bases between. Germline V gene data show CDR1 as MNHEY and CDR2 as SVGAGI. In nucleotides, the CDR3 is TGTGCCAGCCGGGGGGACTACTATGGCTACACCTTC. Translated: CASRGDYYGYTF.

This chain connects TRBV20-1 to TRBJ1-3; D might be TRBD1 (5 bases). The germline V gene encodes CDR1 DFQATT and CDR2 SNEGSKA (reference sequence). The CDR3 runs 11 residues. The germline V and J ends were trimmed by 0 bases and 14 bases, with 11 bases remaining between them. CDR3 protein: CSAREGAGLYF. CDR3 nucleotide sequence: TGCAGTGCTAGAGAAGGAGCAGGGTTATATTTT.

J is TRBJ2-7 and V is TRBV10-2, with TRBD2 identical over 9 bases. The V gene's germline CDR1 is WSHSY and CDR2 SAAADI. J lost 2 bases, V lost 3 bases, and 8 bases had no gene match. CDR3 size: 16 residues. The CDR3 region is CASSDLAGEGPYEQYF. The CDR3 DNA is TGCGCCAGCAGTGATTTAGCGGGAGAGGGGCCCTACGAGCAGTACTTC.

The genes are TRBV6-1 and TRBJ2-5; TRBD2 is a possible D gene (6 bases). CDR3 size: 18 residues. V was shortened by 1 base and J by 4 bases, with 22 bases between the two germline ends. Germline V gives CDR1 MNHNS, CDR2 SASEGT. The CDR3 DNA follows: TGTGCCAGCAGTGAAGGACGAGGGGTAACGGGACTGGGAGAGACCCAGTACTTC. Translating it yields CASSEGRGVTGLGETQYF.

The chain uses TRBV7-6 and TRBJ2-2, with 10 bases matching TRBD1. The CDR3 has 19 amino acids. The J segment lost 4 bases and the V segment lost 6 bases, leaving 17 bases of the junction unmatched. The germline gives CDR1 SGHVS, CDR2 FNYEAQ. CDR3 coding DNA: TGTGCCAGCAGTCCCCACAGCTCCGGGACAGGGGATTTCACCGGGGAGCTGTTTTTT. This gives the protein CASSPHSSGTGDFTGELFF.

The chain uses TRBV7-2 and TRBJ2-1; D might be TRBD1 (5 bases). Trimming removed 1 base from V and 1 base from J, with 8 bases in between. The CDR3 has 15 residues. Germline CDR1 reads SGHTA; CDR2 reads FQGNSA. CDR3 nucleotide sequence: TGTGCCAGCAGCTTAGTGCACAGGTCCTACAATGAGCAGTTCTTC. The encoded protein is CASSLVHRSYNEQFF.

This chain links TRBV2 with TRBJ2-7; tentative D call: TRBD2 (5 bases). The V gene's germline CDR1 is SNHLY and CDR2 FYNNEI. Between the trimmed V and J ends, which lost 6 bases and 4 bases, there was a span of 7 bases. The CDR3 is 11 residues long. CDR3 coding DNA: TGTGCCAGCAGGATAGCGTACGAGCAGTACTTC. Amino acid sequence: CASRIAYEQYF.

V is TRBV6-1 and J is TRBJ1-5; 9 bases are shared with TRBD1. J gave up 3 bases and V 5 bases, and 5 bases lay outside the gene matches. The CDR3 totals 15 residues. CDR1 MNHNS and CDR2 SASEGT come from the germline V gene. This CDR3 is CASSQTGGINQPQHF. Here the CDR3 DNA reads TGTGCCAGCAGTCAAACAGGGGGCATCAATCAGCCCCAGCATTTT.

The chain carries TRBV27 and TRBJ1-5, with 9 bases matching TRBD1. V shed 5 bases and J 5 bases; nucleotides not matched to a gene: 13. The germline V gene has CDR1 MNHEY and CDR2 SMNVEV (reference sequence). The CDR3 loop spans 17 amino acids. CDR3 amino acids: CASSLYPGTGSDQPQHF. CDR3 nucleotides: TGTGCCAGCAGTCTTTACCCCGGGACAGGGTCCGATCAGCCCCAGCATTTT.

The J gene is TRBJ1-5, the V gene TRBV6-4, with D possibly matching TRBD1 (6 bases). V lost 5 bases and J 3 bases, leaving 14 bases between the germline ends. CDR1 and CDR2 (germline): MRHNA, SNTAGT. The CDR3 loop spans 15 amino acids. The DNA for the CDR3 is TGTGCCAGCAGTTCCTGGCAGGGGAACAATCAGCCCCAGCATTTT. Amino acids: CASSSWQGNNQPQHF.

This rearrangement joins TRBV4-3 to TRBJ1-3, with TRBD1 identical over 7 bases. The V segment lost 1 base and the J segment 4 bases; nucleotides outside the gene matches: 7. CDR1 and CDR2 from the germline V gene are LGHNA and YSLEER. This CDR3 has 16 amino acids. The DNA of the CDR3 is TGCGCCAGCAGCCAAGGTACAGGGGCAGGAGGAAACACCATATATTTT. It codes for CASSQGTGAGGNTIYF.

In this sample, this clone turned up once. The chain carries TRBV9 and TRBJ2-7; possible D gene TRBD2, 6 bases. The CDR3 has 14 amino acids. From germline, CDR1 is SGDLS and CDR2 YYNGEE. The germline V and J ends were trimmed by 4 bases and 0 bases, with 11 bases remaining between them. The CDR3 DNA reads TGTGCCAGCAGCACGGGACTGGACTCCTACGAGCAGTACTTC. Its translation: CASSTGLDSYEQYF. Using reference TRBV9 and TRBJ2-7 for the parts outside the CDR3, the full variable domain is DSGVTQTPKHLITATGQRVTLRCSPRSGDLSVYWYQQSLDQGLQFLIQYYNGEERAKGNILERFSAQQFPDLHSELNLSSLELGDSALYFCASSTGLDSYEQYFGPGTRLTVT.

This clone occurred once. The chain uses TRBV5-1 and TRBJ2-7; unclear D gene. V lost 4 bases to trimming and J lost 0 bases, with 8 bases between them. Germline V gene data show CDR1 as SGHRS and CDR2 as YFSETQ. The CDR3 runs to 13 residues. The CDR3 DNA is TGCGCCAGCAGCGGTCGGAGCTCCTACGAGCAGTACTTC. Translation gives CASSGRSSYEQYF.

V and J are TRBV13 and TRBJ2-5; maybe TRBD2 (6 bases). CDR1 and CDR2 from the germline V gene are PRHDT and FYEKMQ (reference sequence). This CDR3 is built from 15 residues. V lost 5 bases to trimming and J lost 2 bases, with 15 bases between them. The CDR3 DNA reads TGTGCCAGCAGCCCTAGACGGGGGTTTCAAGAGACCCAGTACTTC. Translation gives CASSPRRGFQETQYF.

The CDR3 reads CASATGGISEAFF. As DNA, the CDR3 is TGTGCTAGCGCAACAGGGGGAATCTCGGAAGCTTTCTTT. V gene TRBV12-5 combines with J gene TRBJ1-1; 8 nucleotides line up with TRBD1. V lost 9 bases and J lost 8; bases outside the gene matches: 11. Germline assignment: CDR1 LGHNT and CDR2 FRNRAP. The CDR3 has 13 residues.

The chain employs TRBV2 and TRBJ1-2; D perhaps matches TRBD1 (6 bases). The V end lost 5 bases, the J end lost 0 bases, and 16 bases lay between the germline ends. Germline assignment: CDR1 SNHLY and CDR2 FYNNEI. This CDR3 has 16 amino acids. CDR3 region: CASSTVQGITNYGYTF. The CDR3 DNA follows: TGTGCCAGCAGTACTGTACAGGGTATTACTAACTATGGCTACACCTTC.

The genes are TRBV28 and TRBJ1-1; perhaps TRBD1 as D (5 bases). The V gene's germline CDR1 is MDHEN and CDR2 SYDVKM. V dropped 6 bases and J dropped 0 bases, with 17 bases sitting between them. The CDR3 runs to 16 residues. In DNA form, the CDR3 reads TGTGCCAGCAGCCCGCGGCGGGGGGGATTGAACACTGAAGCTTTCTTT. Amino acid sequence: CASSPRRGGLNTEAFF.

The rearrangement links TRBV28 to TRBJ2-2, with 10 bases that match TRBD2. Germline V gene sequence: CDR1 MDHEN, CDR2 SYDVKM. Trimming removed 6 bases from V and 5 bases from J; junction bases left unmatched: 12. The CDR3 loop spans 17 amino acids. CDR3: CASSSPLLAGSTGELFF. As DNA, the CDR3 is TGTGCCAGCAGCTCCCCCCTACTAGCGGGATCGACCGGGGAGCTGTTTTTT.

This clone was seen a single time. This chain links TRBV2 with TRBJ2-5, with a tentative D call TRBD2 (6 bases). Trimming removed 8 bases at V and 4 bases at J, with 23 bases between. This CDR3 is 16 amino acids long. From germline, CDR1 is SNHLY and CDR2 FYNNEI. The CDR3 DNA reads TGTGCCAGCCCAACCCTTACTCCGGGAGCAGGAGAGACCCAGTACTTC. It yields the protein CASPTLTPGAGETQYF. Complete variable domain (other parts from reference TRBV2 and TRBJ2-5): EPEVTQTPSHQVTQMGQEVILRCVPISNHLYFYWYRQILGQKVEFLVSFYNNEISEKSEIFDDQFSVERPDGSNFTLKIRSTKLEDSAMYFCASPTLTPGAGETQYFGPGTRLLVL.